The 17 T cell receptor beta chains presented below share a single source sample, sequenced in a study of HIV-infected patients and healthy controls. cDNA was made from approximately 0.55 ug RNA using alpha and beta constant primers. Separate chain-specific third strand synthesis with multiplexing indices produced the alpha and beta libraries. From the 5' RACE reads, TCRdb called clonotypes with MiXCR, one entry per CDR3 protein. The sample holds 5,500 to 6,500 distinct CDR3 sequences; approximately 10% are singletons and the top ten take roughly an eighth. No cell fractionation was done, so the repertoire covers all unsorted peripheral blood T cells. Sequenced material: blood, taken before antiretroviral therapy. These receptors were obtained from an adult with HIV infection.

This clonotype was seen a handful of times. This rearrangement joins TRBV5-1 to TRBJ1-1; D may be TRBD1 (5 bases). CDR1 SGHRS and CDR2 YFSETQ come from the germline V gene. CDR3 length: 13 amino acids. V lost 0 bases, J lost 11 bases, and 14 bases lay in between. The CDR3 here is CASSLAPAGWAFF. The DNA for the CDR3 is TGCGCCAGCAGCTTGGCCCCGGCAGGGTGGGCTTTCTTT.

By share, this clonotype ranks as medium-sized. The rearrangement links TRBV27 to TRBJ2-3, with D perhaps TRBD2 (5 bases). The CDR3 length is 15 residues. Between the trimmed V and J ends, which lost 6 bases and 5 bases, there was a span of 18 bases. Germline V lookup: CDR1 MNHEY, CDR2 SMNVEV (reference sequence). CDR3 sequence (DNA): TGTGCCAGCAGACGCCCAGCAGGACTGCAAGATACGCAGTATTTT. Translating gives CASRRPAGLQDTQYF.

This clonotype was recorded at least ten times. This rearrangement joins TRBV6-1 to TRBJ1-6; D gene ambiguous. The CDR3 contains 16 residues. V lost 2 bases and J lost 4, with 12 bases in between. Germline V CDR1 and CDR2: MNHNS, SASEGT. The CDR3 region is CASSESGVYYNSPLHF. As DNA, the CDR3 is TGTGCCAGCAGTGAAAGTGGGGTGTATTATAATTCACCCCTCCACTTT.

Relative to its sample, this clonotype is medium-sized. The gene calls are TRBV6-6 and TRBJ1-4; 7 bases align to TRBD1. CDR1 is MNHNY and CDR2 is SVGAGI in the germline V gene (reference sequence). This CDR3 has 14 residues. Trimming took 6 bases from V and 6 from J; bases not matched to a gene: 7. DNA of the CDR3: TGTGCCAGCAGAGACCAGGGGGGGGATGAAAAACTGTTTTTT. Amino acid sequence: CASRDQGGDEKLFF.

This chain links TRBV12-3 or TRBV12-4 with TRBJ1-1; unclear D gene. The CDR3 is 13 amino acids. V lost 6 bases, J lost 1 base, and 9 bases lay in between. CDR3 protein: CASSPRGNTEAFF. CDR3 nucleotide sequence: TGTGCCAGCAGCCCCCGAGGGAACACTGAAGCTTTCTTT.

By sample fraction, this clonotype is medium-sized. The chain has TRBV15 and TRBJ1-1; no clear D. The V end lost 1 base, the J end lost 3 bases, and 6 bases lay between the germline ends. The CDR3 loop spans 13 amino acids. Germline V gene sequence: CDR1 LNHNV, CDR2 YYDKDF (reference sequence). The CDR3 region is CATSRGEDTEAFF. CDR3 nucleotide sequence: TGTGCCACCAGCAGAGGGGAGGACACTGAAGCTTTCTTT.

This clonotype was counted ten times or more. This chain links TRBV28 with TRBJ2-3, with 7 bases that match TRBD2. CDR1 is MDHEN and CDR2 is SYDVKM in the germline V gene. CDR3 size: 13 residues. J was trimmed by 6 bases and V by 8 bases; bases with no gene match: 8. CDR3: CASSPGGHDTQYF. The CDR3 bases are TGTGCCAGCTCCCCGGGGGGTCATGATACGCAGTATTTT.

The chain carries TRBV11-2 and TRBJ1-5, with a tentative D call TRBD1 (6 bases). The CDR3 covers 13 residues. The V and J ends lost 2 bases and 7 bases respectively, with 9 bases between them. Germline V gene data show CDR1 as SGHAT and CDR2 as FQNNGV. The CDR3 sequence is CASSLQGTQPQHF. The DNA of the CDR3 is TGTGCCAGCAGCTTACAGGGGACCCAGCCCCAGCATTTT.

This chain connects TRBV7-9 to TRBJ1-4, with 7 nucleotides matching TRBD1. Germline CDR1 SEHNR, CDR2 FQNEAQ (reference sequence). Trimming took 5 bases from V and 5 from J; bases not matched to a gene: 11. The CDR3 is made up of 16 amino acids. In DNA, the CDR3 is TGTGCCAGCAGCACACTTGGGACAGCCCAGAATGAAAAACTGTTTTTT. Translating it yields CASSTLGTAQNEKLFF.

The chain joins TRBV7-9 to TRBJ1-5; possibly TRBD1 for D (5 bases). The V and J ends lost 1 base and 2 bases respectively, with 18 bases between them. Germline V gene sequence: CDR1 SEHNR, CDR2 FQNEAQ (reference sequence). This CDR3 spans 18 amino acids. The CDR3 nucleotides are TGTGCCAGCAGCTTAGGAGAGGGGCCGCTAGTTGGCAATCAGCCCCAGCATTTT. Translated, it gives CASSLGEGPLVGNQPQHF.

The table lists this clonotype with many counts. The chain uses TRBV7-9 and TRBJ2-7; D not resolved. This CDR3 is built from 15 residues. Germline V gene lookup returns CDR1 SEHNR and CDR2 FQNEAQ (reference sequence). Deletions cut 7 bases from V and 7 bases from J, with 23 bases between. The CDR3, as DNA: TGTGCCAGCATCCTATCGGAAGGGCTAGTGTGGGAGCAGTACTTC. Its protein product is CASILSEGLVWEQYF.

This clonotype was observed at least ten times. The rearrangement links TRBV6-6 to TRBJ1-4; D perhaps matches TRBD1 (6 bases). The V gene's germline CDR1 is MNHNY and CDR2 SVGAGI (reference sequence). There are 14 residues in the CDR3. Trimming took off 6 bases at V and 2 bases at J, with 10 bases between the two ends. CDR3 region: CASRLGQTNEKLFF. The CDR3 coding sequence is TGTGCCAGCAGGCTCGGACAGACTAATGAAAAACTGTTTTTT.

This clonotype has at least ten counts. The V gene is TRBV27, the J gene TRBJ1-2; TRBD1 matches 10 bases. CDR3 size: 14 residues. Germline V gives CDR1 MNHEY, CDR2 SMNVEV (reference sequence). V gave up 6 bases and J gave up 7 bases; unmatched junction bases: 8. The CDR3: CASRPGQGVSGYTF. CDR3 sequence (DNA): TGTGCCAGCAGACCCGGACAGGGGGTATCTGGCTACACCTTC.

This clonotype is medium-sized (0.01 to 0.1%) in the sample. The chain employs TRBV5-1 and TRBJ2-3; TRBD1 might be the D (5 bases). The CDR3 has 13 amino acids. Trimming shortened V by 4 bases and J by 4 bases, and 10 bases separated the two germline ends. Germline V gene sequence: CDR1 SGHRS, CDR2 YFSETQ. The CDR3 protein is CASSPDIPDTQYF. The DNA of the CDR3 is TGCGCCAGCAGCCCGGACATCCCAGATACGCAGTATTTT.

This clonotype was counted ten times or more. This chain joins TRBV7-2 and TRBJ2-5; no clear D. The germline V gene has CDR1 SGHTA and CDR2 FQGNSA. Trimming took 2 bases from V and 4 from J, leaving 14 bases between them. This CDR3 region has 15 residues. The CDR3 protein is CASSLIVTVRETQYF. The DNA of the CDR3 is TGTGCCAGCAGCTTAATTGTCACCGTACGAGAGACCCAGTACTTC.

In this sample, this clonotype turned up many times. The V and J genes are TRBV6-1 and TRBJ2-7; D unresolved. Germline CDR1 reads MNHNS; CDR2 reads SASEGT. This CDR3 has 13 residues. Trimming removed 1 base at V and 0 bases at J, with 4 bases between. The CDR3 here is CASSEGISYEQYF. In nucleotides, the CDR3 is TGTGCCAGCAGTGAAGGTATCTCCTACGAGCAGTACTTC.

This clonotype is medium-sized (0.01 to 0.1%) in the sample. This sequence joins TRBV20-1 and TRBJ1-2; D ambiguous. CDR1 and CDR2 from the germline V gene are DFQATT and SNEGSKA (reference sequence). This CDR3 comprises 12 residues. The V end was cut by 4 bases, the J end by 3 bases, with 9 bases between. The CDR3, as DNA: TGCAGTGCTACCGCCGGGGACTATGGCTACACCTTC. It codes for CSATAGDYGYTF.